This T cell receptor (beta chain) was documented in a study of technical replicates of blood from a handful of donors (dated by TCRdb to about 2017). As to this clone: Its specific antigen is unknown. No much larger clone is present one base from it, and per-base qualities are unavailable.

Per the germline V gene, SGHAT is the CDR1 and FQNNGV is the CDR2. The junction shows trimming of 1 base on V and 0 bases on J, and the gene matches do not reach 2 bases of it. The CDR3 covers 15 residues, taking in both the cysteine and the phenylalanine. Solely the CDR3 DNA is kept, with 45 bases framed from the first base. The protocol used for the library was the immunoSEQ multiplex PCR assay. As stored in TCRdb, this immuneACCESS dataset retains in-frame rearrangements with V and J assigned. A fraction of the clones does not appear; measured against another copy, unresolved V genes explain less than half of the discrepancy, and the remainder lacks a known reason. In all, the sample holds around 100,000 clones, and 96% of those were seen once. Approximately 0.21% of the sample comes from the top ten.

The sample was T cells isolated from PBMCs. The rearrangement combines TRBV11-2 with TRBJ2-7; 8 bases in between match TRBD1. The sequence was collected from a human donor in good health. The CDR3 here reads CASSLGQGNSYEQYF. Here is the DNA: TGTGCCAGCAGCTTAGGACAGGGGAACTCCTACGAGCAGTACTTC.